This TCR beta chain was sequenced in a study of T cell repertoires in cytomegalovirus infection. Study information: CMV infection together with matching HLA type was indicated by public TCR beta signatures.

This clonotype was seen ten or more times. Via MiXCR, TCRdb re-called the reads, giving one row per CDR3 protein. The data show 80,000 to 130,000 distinct CDR3 sequences, more than 20% seen once. V dropped 5 bases and J dropped 2; count of bases not matched to a gene: 6. The CDR3 extends over 16 amino acids. Germline CDR1 and CDR2: SEHNR and FQNEAQ (reference sequence). The sequence came from a human donor in good health (CMV status not recorded). Some clones in this sample may be carry-over from other donors' samples. The chain has TRBV7-9 and TRBJ2-5, with 12 bases lining up with TRBD1. Sequencing was done on a sample of CD8+ T cells from PBMCs. The CDR3 region is CASSPGTGGGQETQYF. CDR3 nucleotides: TGTGCCAGCAGCCCCGGGACAGGGGGCGGACAAGAGACCCAGTACTTC.